Described below is a single T cell receptor (beta chain) sequence and its context. Antigen: not known. V lost 0 bases to trimming and J lost 0 bases, with 10 bases between them. The CDR3 runs 17 residues. CDR1 and CDR2 (germline): SGHRS, YFSETQ. The sample originates from a study of cytomegalovirus exposure and HLA in healthy donors. Study results and limitations: Reports showed the classifier diagnosing cytomegalovirus status with high specificity and sensitivity. CMV serostatus was the only recorded immune exposure for donors. Cytomegalovirus-associated TCR beta chains were listed, numbering some 150. By HLA locus, TCR association rates varied in a later analysis, with DRB1 showing the most and HLA-C the fewest.

PCR involved 60 Vbeta and 13 Jbeta primers. Libraries were prepared by immunoSEQ multiplex PCR; TCRdb keeps only in-frame clonotypes and omits some of them. The top ten clones hold 5% to 6.5% of a sample with some 150,000 clones, more than 65% of them seen once. Sequenced sample: PBMCs. The V call is TRBV5-1, the J call TRBJ2-6; a possible D gene is TRBD2 (6 bases). The source is a man aged 50 or older in good health and CMV-seropositive. The CDR3 region has the DNA TGCGCCAGCAGCTTGGTATCGGGGGTCTCTGGGGCCAACGTCCTGACTTTC. Its protein is CASSLVSGVSGANVLTF.